Listed below are T cell receptor beta chains from one sample, sequenced in a study of shared clonotypes between healthy human individuals. TCRdb keeps only in-frame clones here, not all; method: immunoSEQ multiplex PCR. Of around 1.9 million clones in the sample, under 95% were seen once. Sequenced input: naive CD8+ T cells from PBMCs. These receptors originate from a young man in good health. Some clones in this sample may be carry-over from other donors' samples. Both conserved end residues are part of each CDR3. The D gene is left open where the match is weak. Part of the rows lack a size; the others show once, few, many or a class for expanded clones.

-,TRBV4-3,TRBJ2-7,-,CASSQERHSSYEQYF,TGCGCCAGCAGCCAAGAGAGGCATAGCTCCTACGAGCAGTACTTC
-,TRBV27,TRBJ1-2,-,CASSFGVNYGYTF,TGTGCCAGCAGTTTCGGGGTGAACTATGGCTACACCTTC
-,TRBV19,TRBJ1-2,-,CASGPTRIYGYTF,TGTGCCAGTGGACCGACCCGAATCTATGGCTACACCTTC
-,TRBV7-9,TRBJ1-2,TRBD1,CASSLDRGLDYGYTF,TGTGCCAGCAGCTTGGACAGGGGTTTAGACTATGGCTACACCTTC
-,TRBV12-5,TRBJ2-5,-,CASGLVGQGKGETQYF,TGTGCTAGTGGTTTGGTAGGCCAGGGAAAAGGAGAGACCCAGTACTTC
-,TRBV4-1,TRBJ2-2,-,CASSQVVGTGELFF,TGCGCCAGCAGCCAAGTCGTCGGCACCGGGGAGCTGTTTTTT
few,TRBV5-1,TRBJ2-7,TRBD1,CASSEQWTGYEQYF,TGCGCCAGCAGCGAGCAATGGACAGGGTACGAGCAGTACTTC
-,TRBV15,TRBJ2-2,-,CATSRGASSVGGELFF,TGTGCCACCAGCAGGGGGGCATCTAGCGTAGGCGGGGAGCTGTTTTTT
once,TRBV4-2,TRBJ2-1,-,CASSQAGPNEQFF,TGTGCCAGCAGCCAGGCGGGACCGAATGAGCAGTTCTTC
-,TRBV10-3,TRBJ2-7,-,CAISVADEQYF,TGTGCCATCAGTGTCGCCGACGAGCAGTACTTC
-,TRBV7-9,TRBJ2-7,-,CASSMGAGRTYEQYF,TGTGCCAGCAGTATGGGGGCCGGACGTACCTACGAGCAGTACTTC
-,TRBV15,TRBJ1-2,-,CATSRTSRGYGYTF,TGTGCCACCAGCAGAACCTCTCGGGGCTATGGCTACACCTTC
-,TRBV2,TRBJ2-7,-,CASTFGGHYEQYF,TGTGCCAGCACTTTCGGGGGGCACTACGAGCAGTACTTC
-,TRBV11-1,TRBJ2-7,-,CASSPYRAGDEQYF,TGTGCCAGCAGCCCATATCGGGCAGGGGACGAGCAGTACTTC
once,TRBV27,TRBJ2-2,-,CASSLGARITGELFF,TGTGCCAGCAGTTTAGGTGCCAGAATCACCGGGGAGCTGTTTTTT
-,TRBV4-3,TRBJ2-5,-,CASSQGGAPQETQYF,TGCGCCAGCAGCCAAGGGGGGGCACCCCAAGAGACCCAGTACTTC
-,TRBV7-6,TRBJ2-2,TRBD2,CASSLVALAGGLYGELFF,TGTGCCAGCAGCTTAGTAGCACTAGCGGGAGGGCTTTACGGGGAGCTGTTTTTT
-,TRBV14,TRBJ2-3,-,CASSQEWRDSFTDTQYF,TGTGCCAGCAGCCAAGAGTGGAGGGACAGCTTCACAGATACGCAGTATTTT
-,TRBV6-1,TRBJ2-7,-,CASSEGHGYEQYF,TGTGCCAGCAGTGAGGGACATGGCTACGAGCAGTACTTC
-,TRBV27,TRBJ2-7,-,CASSLTAGTSSYEQYF,TGTGCCAGCAGTTTAACAGCCGGTACCTCATCCTACGAGCAGTACTTC
-,TRBV7-9,TRBJ2-5,-,CASSLAGSYGETQYF,TGTGCCAGCAGCTTAGCGGGCTCCTATGGGGAGACCCAGTACTTC
-,TRBV28,TRBJ1-3,TRBD1,CASSETGIGNTIYF,TGTGCCAGCTCCGAGACAGGGATCGGAAACACCATATATTTT
-,TRBV10-3,TRBJ1-2,-,CAISGGDDGYTF,TGTGCCATCAGTGGAGGAGATGATGGCTACACCTTC
-,TRBV6-5,TRBJ2-1,TRBD2,CASSPLRGDNEQFF,TGTGCCAGCAGTCCACTCCGGGGGGACAATGAGCAGTTCTTC
-,TRBV28,TRBJ2-1,-,CASSLISYNEQFF,TGTGCCAGCAGCCTTATCTCCTACAATGAGCAGTTCTTC
-,TRBV7-2,TRBJ2-1,-,CASSYIGPPGHYNEQFF,TGTGCCAGCAGCTACATCGGTCCCCCGGGACACTACAATGAGCAGTTCTTC
-,TRBV6-4,TRBJ2-7,TRBD1,CAIRDRAHEQYF,TGTGCCATCCGGGACAGGGCCCACGAGCAGTACTTC
-,TRBV27,TRBJ1-2,TRBD1,CATLKAGGSGYTF,TGTGCCACCCTCAAGGCAGGGGGCTCTGGCTACACCTTC
-,TRBV7-6,TRBJ2-1,-,CASSRRDSASSYNEQFF,TGTGCCAGCAGCCGAAGGGATAGCGCGAGCTCCTACAATGAGCAGTTCTTC
-,TRBV28,TRBJ2-2,TRBD1,CASSQTGAGGELFF,TGTGCCAGCAGTCAGACAGGGGCCGGCGGGGAGCTGTTTTTT
-,TRBV27,TRBJ1-1,TRBD1,CASSLAGQGWTEAFF,TGTGCCAGCAGTTTAGCGGGACAGGGTTGGACTGAAGCTTTCTTT
-,TRBV30,TRBJ2-3,-,CACSPGWYF,TGTGCCTGCTCACCCGGATGGTATTTT
-,TRBV9,TRBJ2-2,TRBD1,CASSVSPGQGYTGELFF,TGTGCCAGCAGCGTTTCTCCGGGACAGGGGTACACCGGGGAGCTGTTTTTT
-,TRBV2,TRBJ1-2,-,CASRQVVTEYGYTF,TGTGCCAGCCGACAAGTAGTGACAGAGTATGGCTACACCTTC
-,TRBV29-1,TRBJ2-2,-,CSVSGESGTGELFF,TGCAGCGTATCAGGGGAGAGTGGGACCGGGGAGCTGTTTTTT
-,TRBV6-1,TRBJ1-2,-,CASSEVPFYGYTF,TGTGCCAGCAGTGAGGTCCCCTTCTATGGCTACACCTTC
-,TRBV28,TRBJ2-7,TRBD2,CASSSMTSGAALSYEQYF,TGTGCCAGCAGTTCCATGACTAGCGGGGCCGCCCTGTCCTACGAGCAGTACTTC